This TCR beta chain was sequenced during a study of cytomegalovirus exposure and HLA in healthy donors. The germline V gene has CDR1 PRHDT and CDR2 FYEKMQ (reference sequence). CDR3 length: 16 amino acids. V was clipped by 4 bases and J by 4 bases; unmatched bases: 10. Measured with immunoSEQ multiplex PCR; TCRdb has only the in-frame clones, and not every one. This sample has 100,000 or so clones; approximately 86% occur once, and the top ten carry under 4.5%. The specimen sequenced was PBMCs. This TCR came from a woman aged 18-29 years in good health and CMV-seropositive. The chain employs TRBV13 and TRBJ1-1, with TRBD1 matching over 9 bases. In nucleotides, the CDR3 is TGTGCCAGCAGCTACCCGACAGGGGGAATCATCACTGAAGCTTTCTTT. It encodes CASSYPTGGIITEAFF.